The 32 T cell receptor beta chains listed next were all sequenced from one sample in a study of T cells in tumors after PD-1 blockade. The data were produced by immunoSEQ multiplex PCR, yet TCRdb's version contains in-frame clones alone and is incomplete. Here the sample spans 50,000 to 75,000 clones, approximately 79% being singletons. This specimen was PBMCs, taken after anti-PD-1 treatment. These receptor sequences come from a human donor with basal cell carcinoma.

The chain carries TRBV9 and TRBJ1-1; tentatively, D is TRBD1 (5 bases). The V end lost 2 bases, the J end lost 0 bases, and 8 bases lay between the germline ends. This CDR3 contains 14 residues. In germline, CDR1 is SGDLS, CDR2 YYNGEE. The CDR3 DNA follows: TGTGCCAGCAGCGTCACAGGAATGAACACTGAAGCTTTCTTT. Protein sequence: CASSVTGMNTEAFF. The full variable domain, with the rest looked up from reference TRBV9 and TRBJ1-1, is DSGVTQTPKHLITATGQRVTLRCSPRSGDLSVYWYQQSLDQGLQFLIQYYNGEERAKGNILERFSAQQFPDLHSELNLSSLELGDSALYFCASSVTGMNTEAFFGQGTRLTVV.

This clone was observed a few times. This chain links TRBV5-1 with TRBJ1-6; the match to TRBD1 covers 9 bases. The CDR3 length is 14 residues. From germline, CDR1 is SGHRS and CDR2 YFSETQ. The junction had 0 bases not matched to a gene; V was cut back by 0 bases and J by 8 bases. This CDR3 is CASSLGQGDSPLHF. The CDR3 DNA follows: TGCGCCAGCAGCTTGGGACAGGGGGATTCACCCCTCCACTTT.

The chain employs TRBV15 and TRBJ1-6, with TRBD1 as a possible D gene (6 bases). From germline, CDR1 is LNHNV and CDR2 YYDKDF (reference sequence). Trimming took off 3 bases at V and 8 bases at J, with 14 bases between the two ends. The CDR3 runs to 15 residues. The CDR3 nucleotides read TGTGCCACCAGCAGTCAAGGGGGATTGGATTCACCCCTCCACTTT. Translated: CATSSQGGLDSPLHF.

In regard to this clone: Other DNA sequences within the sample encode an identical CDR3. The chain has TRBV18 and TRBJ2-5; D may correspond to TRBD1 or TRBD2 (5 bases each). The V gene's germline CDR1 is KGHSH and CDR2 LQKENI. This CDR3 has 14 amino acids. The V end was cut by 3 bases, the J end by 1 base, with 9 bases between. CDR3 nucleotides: TGTGCCAGCTCACCGGGGCTAGCCCAAGAGACCCAGTACTTC. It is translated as CASSPGLAQETQYF.

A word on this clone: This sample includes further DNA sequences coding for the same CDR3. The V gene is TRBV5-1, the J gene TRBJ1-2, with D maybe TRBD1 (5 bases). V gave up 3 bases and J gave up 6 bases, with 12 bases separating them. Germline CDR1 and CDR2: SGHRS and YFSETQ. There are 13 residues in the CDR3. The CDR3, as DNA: TGCGCCAGCAGCTCCAGGGCAGGACATGGCTACACCTTC. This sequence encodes CASSSRAGHGYTF.

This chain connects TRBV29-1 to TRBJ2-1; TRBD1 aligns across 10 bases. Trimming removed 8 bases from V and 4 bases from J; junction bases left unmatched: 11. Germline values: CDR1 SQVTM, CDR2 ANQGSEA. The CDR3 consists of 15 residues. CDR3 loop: CSLRRDRGLYNEQFF. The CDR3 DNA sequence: TGCAGCCTACGCCGCGACAGGGGGCTATACAATGAGCAGTTCTTC.

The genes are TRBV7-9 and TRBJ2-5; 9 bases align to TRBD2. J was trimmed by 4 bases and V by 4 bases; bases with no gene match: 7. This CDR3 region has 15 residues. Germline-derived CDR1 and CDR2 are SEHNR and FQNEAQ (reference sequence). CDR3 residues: CASSYLRGGRETQYF. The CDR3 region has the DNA TGTGCCAGCAGCTATTTGCGGGGGGGCCGAGAGACCCAGTACTTC.

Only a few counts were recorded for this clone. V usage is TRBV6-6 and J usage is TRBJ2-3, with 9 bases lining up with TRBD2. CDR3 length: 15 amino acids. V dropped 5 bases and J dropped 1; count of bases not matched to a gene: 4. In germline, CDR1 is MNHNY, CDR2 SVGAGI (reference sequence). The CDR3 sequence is CASSALAGGTDTQYF. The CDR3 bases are TGTGCCAGCAGTGCCTTAGCGGGGGGCACAGATACGCAGTATTTT.

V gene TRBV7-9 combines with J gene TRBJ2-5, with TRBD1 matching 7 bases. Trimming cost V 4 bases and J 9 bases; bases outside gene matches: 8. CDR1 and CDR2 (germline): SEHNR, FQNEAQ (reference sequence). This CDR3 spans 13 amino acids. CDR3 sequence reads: CASSSPDRTPQYF. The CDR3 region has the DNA TGTGCCAGCAGCTCCCCGGACAGGACTCCCCAGTACTTC.

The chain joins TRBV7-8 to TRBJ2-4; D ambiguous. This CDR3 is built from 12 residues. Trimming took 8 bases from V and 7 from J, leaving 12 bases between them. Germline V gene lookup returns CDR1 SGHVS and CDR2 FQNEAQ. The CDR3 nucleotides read TGTGCCAGCGGTGGGGTTTTCAACATTCAGTACTTC. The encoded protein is CASGGVFNIQYF.

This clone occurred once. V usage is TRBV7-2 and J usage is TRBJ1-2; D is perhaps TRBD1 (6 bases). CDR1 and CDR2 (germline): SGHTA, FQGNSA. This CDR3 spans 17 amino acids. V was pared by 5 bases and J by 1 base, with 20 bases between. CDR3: CASSDRPGTPSNYGYTF. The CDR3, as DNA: TGTGCCAGCAGCGATCGACCCGGGACACCAAGTAACTATGGCTACACCTTC.

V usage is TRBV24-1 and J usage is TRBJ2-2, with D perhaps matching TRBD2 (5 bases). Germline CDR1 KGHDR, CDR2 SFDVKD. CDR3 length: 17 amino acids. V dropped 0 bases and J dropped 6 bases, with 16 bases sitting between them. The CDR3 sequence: CATSDLPPILAAGELFF. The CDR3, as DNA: TGTGCCACCAGTGATTTGCCCCCAATCCTAGCAGCCGGGGAGCTGTTTTTT.

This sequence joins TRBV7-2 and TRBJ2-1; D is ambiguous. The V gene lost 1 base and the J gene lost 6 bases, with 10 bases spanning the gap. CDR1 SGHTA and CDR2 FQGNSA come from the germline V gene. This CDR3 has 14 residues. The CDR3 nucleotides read TGTGCCAGCAGCTTAGAAAGGGCCGGCAATGAGCAGTTCTTC. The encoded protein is CASSLERAGNEQFF.

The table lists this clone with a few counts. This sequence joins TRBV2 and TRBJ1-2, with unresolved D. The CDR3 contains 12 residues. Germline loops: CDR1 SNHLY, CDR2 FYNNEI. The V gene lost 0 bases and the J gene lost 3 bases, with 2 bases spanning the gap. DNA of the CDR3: TGTGCCAGCAGTGAAGCGGACTATGGCTACACCTTC. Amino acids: CASSEADYGYTF.

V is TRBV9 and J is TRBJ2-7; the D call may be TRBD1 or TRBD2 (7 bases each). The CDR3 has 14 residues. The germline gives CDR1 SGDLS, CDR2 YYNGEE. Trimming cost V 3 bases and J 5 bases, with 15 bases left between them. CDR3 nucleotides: TGTGCCAGCAGCGCCTGGGGAGGGGGCGACGAGCAGTACTTC. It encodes CASSAWGGGDEQYF.

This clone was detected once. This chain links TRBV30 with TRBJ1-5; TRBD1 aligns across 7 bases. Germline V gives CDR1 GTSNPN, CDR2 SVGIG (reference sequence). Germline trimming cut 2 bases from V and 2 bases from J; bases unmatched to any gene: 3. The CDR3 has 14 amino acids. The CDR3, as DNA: TGTGCCTGGAGTCCAGGACAGGGCAATCAGCCCCAGCATTTT. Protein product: CAWSPGQGNQPQHF.

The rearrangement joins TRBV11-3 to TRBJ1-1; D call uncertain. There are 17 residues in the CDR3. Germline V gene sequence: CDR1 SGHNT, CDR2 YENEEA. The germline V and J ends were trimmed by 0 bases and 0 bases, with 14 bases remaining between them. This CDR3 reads CASSLEMVGQMNTEAFF. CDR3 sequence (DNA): TGTGCCAGCAGCTTAGAGATGGTGGGCCAGATGAACACTGAAGCTTTCTTT. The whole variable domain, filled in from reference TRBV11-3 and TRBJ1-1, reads EAGVVQSPRYKIIEKKQPVAFWCNPISGHNTLYWYLQNLGQGPELLIRYENEEAVDDSQLPKDRFSAERLKGVDSTLKIQPAELGDSAVYLCASSLEMVGQMNTEAFFGQGTRLTVV.

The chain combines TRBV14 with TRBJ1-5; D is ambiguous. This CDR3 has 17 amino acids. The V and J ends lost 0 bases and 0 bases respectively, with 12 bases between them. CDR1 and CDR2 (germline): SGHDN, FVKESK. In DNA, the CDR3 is TGTGCCAGCAGCCAAGATATGGGGAGGGATAGCAATCAGCCCCAGCATTTT. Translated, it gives CASSQDMGRDSNQPQHF.

The DNA of the CDR3 is TGCGCCAGCAGCCGCGGGGGACTAGCGGACCTGGGGAATGAGCAGTTCTTC. Translated: CASSRGGLADLGNEQFF. The chain recombines TRBV4-1 with TRBJ2-1, with 11 bases identical to TRBD2. The V gene end was trimmed by 4 bases and the J gene end by 7 bases; junction bases not matched to a gene: 12. Germline CDR1 and CDR2: MGHRA and YSYEKL. The CDR3 totals 17 residues.

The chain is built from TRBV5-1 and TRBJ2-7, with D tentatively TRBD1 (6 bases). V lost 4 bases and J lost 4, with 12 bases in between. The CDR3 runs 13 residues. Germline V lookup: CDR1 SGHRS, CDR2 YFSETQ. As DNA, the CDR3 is TGCGCCAGCAGCGAACCCGACAGGTACGAGCAGTACTTC. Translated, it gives CASSEPDRYEQYF.

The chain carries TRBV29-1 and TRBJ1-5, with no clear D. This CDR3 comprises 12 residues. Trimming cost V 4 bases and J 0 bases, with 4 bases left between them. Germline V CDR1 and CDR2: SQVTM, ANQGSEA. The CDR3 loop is CSVADSNQPQHF. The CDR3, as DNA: TGCAGCGTTGCAGATAGCAATCAGCCCCAGCATTTT.

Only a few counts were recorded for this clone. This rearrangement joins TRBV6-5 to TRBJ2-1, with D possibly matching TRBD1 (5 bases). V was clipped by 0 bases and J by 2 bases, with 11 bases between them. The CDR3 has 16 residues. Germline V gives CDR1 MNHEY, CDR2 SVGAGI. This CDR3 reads CASSYSSEGAYNEQFF. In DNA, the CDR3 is TGTGCCAGCAGTTACTCGAGCGAAGGGGCCTACAATGAGCAGTTCTTC.

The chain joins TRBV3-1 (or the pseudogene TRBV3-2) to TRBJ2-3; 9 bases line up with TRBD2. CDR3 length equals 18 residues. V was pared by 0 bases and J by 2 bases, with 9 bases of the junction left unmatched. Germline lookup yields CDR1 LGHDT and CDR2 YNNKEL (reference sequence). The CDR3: CASSQDDGLAGNTDTQYF. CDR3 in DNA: TGTGCCAGCAGCCAAGATGACGGCCTAGCGGGGAACACAGATACGCAGTATTTT.

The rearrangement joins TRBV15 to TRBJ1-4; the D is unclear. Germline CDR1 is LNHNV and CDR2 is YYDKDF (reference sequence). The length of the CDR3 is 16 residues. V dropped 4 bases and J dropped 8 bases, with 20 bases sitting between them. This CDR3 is CATSTLPELDEEKLFF. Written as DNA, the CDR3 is TGTGCCACCAGCACCCTGCCCGAATTAGATGAAGAAAAACTGTTTTTT. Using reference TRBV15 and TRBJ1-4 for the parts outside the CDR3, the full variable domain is DAMVIQNPRYQVTQFGKPVTLSCSQTLNHNVMYWYQQKSSQAPKLLFHYYDKDFNNEADTPDNFQSRRPNTSFCFLDIRSPGLGDTAMYLCATSTLPELDEEKLFFGSGTQLSVL.

DNA of the CDR3: TGTGCCAGCAGCTTCGAAAGGACTAGTTACTATGGCTACACCTTC. Translating it yields CASSFERTSYYGYTF. The chain recombines TRBV7-2 with TRBJ1-2; D gene uncertain. Germline V CDR1 and CDR2: SGHTA, FQGNSA. Deletions cut 3 bases from V and 3 bases from J, with 14 bases between. This CDR3 contains 15 residues.

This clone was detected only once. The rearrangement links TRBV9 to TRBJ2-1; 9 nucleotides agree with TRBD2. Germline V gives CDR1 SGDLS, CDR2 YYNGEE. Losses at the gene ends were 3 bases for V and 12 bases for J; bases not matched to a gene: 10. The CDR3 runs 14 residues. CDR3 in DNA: TGTGCCAGCAGCGCTAGCGGGGCGAACGCAGGGCAGTTCTTC. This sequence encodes CASSASGANAGQFF.

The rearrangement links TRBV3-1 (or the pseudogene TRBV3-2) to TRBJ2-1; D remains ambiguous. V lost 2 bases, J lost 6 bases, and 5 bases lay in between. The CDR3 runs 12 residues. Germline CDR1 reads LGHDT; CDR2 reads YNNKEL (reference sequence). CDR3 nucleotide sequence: TGTGCCAGCAGCCAAACCCGCAATGAGCAGTTCTTC. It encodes CASSQTRNEQFF.

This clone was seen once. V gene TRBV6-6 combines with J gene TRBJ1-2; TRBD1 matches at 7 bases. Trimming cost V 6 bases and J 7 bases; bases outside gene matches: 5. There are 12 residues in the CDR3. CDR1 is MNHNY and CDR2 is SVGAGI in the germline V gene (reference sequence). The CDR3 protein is CASRTGKSGYTF. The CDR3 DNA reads TGTGCCAGCAGGACAGGGAAGTCTGGCTACACCTTC.

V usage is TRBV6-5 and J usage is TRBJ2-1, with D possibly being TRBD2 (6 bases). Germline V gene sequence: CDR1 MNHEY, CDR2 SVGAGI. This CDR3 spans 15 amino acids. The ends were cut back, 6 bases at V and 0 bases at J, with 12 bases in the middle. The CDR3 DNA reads TGTGCCAGCAGCTGGGACTTGTCCTCCTACAATGAGCAGTTCTTC. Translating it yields CASSWDLSSYNEQFF.

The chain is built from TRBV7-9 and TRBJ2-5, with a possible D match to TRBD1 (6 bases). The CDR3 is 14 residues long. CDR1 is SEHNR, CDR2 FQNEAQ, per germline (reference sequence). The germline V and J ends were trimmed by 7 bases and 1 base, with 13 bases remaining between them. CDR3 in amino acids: CASTPGHLQETQYF. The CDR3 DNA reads TGTGCCAGCACCCCGGGACACCTCCAAGAGACCCAGTACTTC.

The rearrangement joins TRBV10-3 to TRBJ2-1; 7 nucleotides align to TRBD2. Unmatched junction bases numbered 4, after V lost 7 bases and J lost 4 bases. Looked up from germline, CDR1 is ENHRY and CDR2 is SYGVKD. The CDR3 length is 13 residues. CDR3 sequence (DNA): TGTGCCATCATGTTGGGGGGGTACAATGAGCAGTTCTTC. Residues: CAIMLGGYNEQFF.

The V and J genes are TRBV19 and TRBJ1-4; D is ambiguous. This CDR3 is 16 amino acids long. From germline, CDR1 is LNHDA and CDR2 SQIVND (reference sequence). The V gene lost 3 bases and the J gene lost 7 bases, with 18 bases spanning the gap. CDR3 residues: CASSMTYSATIEKLFF. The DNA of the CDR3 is TGTGCCAGTAGTATGACGTATAGCGCAACCATTGAAAAACTGTTTTTT. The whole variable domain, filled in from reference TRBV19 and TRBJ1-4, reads DGGITQSPKYLFRKEGQNVTLSCEQNLNHDAMYWYRQDPGQGLRLIYYSQIVNDFQKGDIAEGYSVSREKKESFPLTVTSAQKNPTAFYLCASSMTYSATIEKLFFGSGTQLSVL.